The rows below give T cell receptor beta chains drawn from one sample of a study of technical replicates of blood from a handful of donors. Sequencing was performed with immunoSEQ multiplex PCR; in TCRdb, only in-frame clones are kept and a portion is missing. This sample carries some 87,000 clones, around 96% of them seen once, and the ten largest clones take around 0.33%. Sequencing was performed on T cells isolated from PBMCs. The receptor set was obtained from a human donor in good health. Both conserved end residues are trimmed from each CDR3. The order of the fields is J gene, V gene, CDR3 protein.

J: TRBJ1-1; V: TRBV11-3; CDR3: ASSLAASGTGNTEAF
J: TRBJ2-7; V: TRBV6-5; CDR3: ASSYNFYEQY
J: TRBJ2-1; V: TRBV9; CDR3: ASSVVPDRGGEQF
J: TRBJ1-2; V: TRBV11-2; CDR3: ASSRNGGDGYT
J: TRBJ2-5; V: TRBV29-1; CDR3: SVVGETQY
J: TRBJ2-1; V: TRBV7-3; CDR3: ASSFLAGGPYKNEQF
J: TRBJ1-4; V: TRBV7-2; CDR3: ASSFSPGTGANEKLF
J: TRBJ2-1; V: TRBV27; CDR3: ASSISLAGSYNEQF
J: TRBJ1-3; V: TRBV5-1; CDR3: ASSQESSGNTIY
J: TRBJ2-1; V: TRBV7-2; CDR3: ASSLEQREYNEQF
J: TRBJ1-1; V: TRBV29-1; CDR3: SVEGSTRSTDRAAEAF
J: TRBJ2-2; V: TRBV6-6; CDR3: ASSRLADYTGELF
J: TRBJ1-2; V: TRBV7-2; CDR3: ASSSGTGGYT
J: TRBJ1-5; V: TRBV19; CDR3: ASSTSRQLPQH
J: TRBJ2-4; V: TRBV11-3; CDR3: ASSFRGSGIRAAENIQY
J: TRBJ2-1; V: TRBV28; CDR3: ASSLLGAAAYNEQF
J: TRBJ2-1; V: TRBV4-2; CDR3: ASSPGGSGNEQF
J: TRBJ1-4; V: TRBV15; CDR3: ATSRLQGNEKLF
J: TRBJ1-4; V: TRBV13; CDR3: ASSWGAGGVSEKLF
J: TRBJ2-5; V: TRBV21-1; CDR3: ASEFSRAKETQY
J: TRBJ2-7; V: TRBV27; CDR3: ASSILQGLSYEQY
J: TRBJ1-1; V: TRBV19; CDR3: ASSMEGNTEAF
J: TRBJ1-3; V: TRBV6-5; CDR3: ASSYGAGTSGNTIY
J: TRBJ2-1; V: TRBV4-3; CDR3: ASSQVARSGSDEQF
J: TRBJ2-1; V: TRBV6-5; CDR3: ASSRRDLRTNEQF